These 16 T cell receptor beta chains share one sample of origin, sequenced in a study of cytomegalovirus exposure and HLA in healthy donors. PCR amplification relied on 60 Vbeta primers (plus 13 Jbeta primers). Profiled with immunoSEQ multiplex PCR; TCRdb holds only in-frame clones, not every one. Seen in this sample are about 96,000 clones; the ten most common clones hold roughly 3.4%. Sequenced sample: PBMCs. Receptor source: a woman aged 25 to 39 in good health and CMV-seronegative.

The V call is TRBV30, the J call TRBJ1-6; a weak D match, TRBD1 (6 bases). Deletions cut 2 bases from V and 9 bases from J, with 11 bases between. Germline V gene lookup returns CDR1 GTSNPN and CDR2 SVGIG (reference sequence). The CDR3 extends over 13 amino acids. The CDR3 is CAWSLRGGSPLHF. For the CDR3, the DNA is TGTGCCTGGAGTCTCCGAGGGGGTTCACCCCTCCACTTT.

The chain uses TRBV28 and TRBJ1-1; TRBD1 might be the D (5 bases). In germline, CDR1 is MDHEN, CDR2 SYDVKM. V lost 2 bases and J lost 5, with 15 bases in between. The CDR3 totals 15 residues. CDR3 in DNA: TGTGCCAGCAGTTTAGGGTGGGGGGGGAGGACTGAAGCTTTCTTT. This translates into CASSLGWGGRTEAFF. Full variable domain (remainder filled in from reference TRBV28 and TRBJ1-1): DVKVTQSSRYLVKRTGEKVFLECVQDMDHENMFWYRQDPGLGLRLIYFSYDVKMKEKGDIPEGYSVSREKKERFSLILESASTNQTSMYLCASSLGWGGRTEAFFGQGTRLTVV.

The V call is TRBV6-5, the J call TRBJ2-5; maybe TRBD2 (5 bases). CDR3 size: 14 residues. Germline V gives CDR1 MNHEY, CDR2 SVGAGI. V lost 4 bases and J lost 2, with 11 bases in between. The CDR3 region is CASSLFGGQETQYF. In DNA, the CDR3 is TGTGCCAGCAGTTTATTCGGCGGGCAAGAGACCCAGTACTTC.

The chain joins TRBV2 to TRBJ2-1, with 8 bases lining up with TRBD2. CDR3 size: 15 residues. In germline, CDR1 is SNHLY, CDR2 FYNNEI. V lost 2 bases and J lost 4; bases outside the gene matches: 4. The CDR3, as DNA: TGTGCCAGCAGTGAACGGGGGGGGGATTACAATGAGCAGTTCTTC. This codes for CASSERGGDYNEQFF.

The V gene is TRBV29-1, the J gene TRBJ1-5; D is unresolved. The CDR3 covers 13 residues. Germline lookup yields CDR1 SQVTM and CDR2 ANQGSEA. With 0 bases removed from V and 4 bases from J, the gap between germline ends came to 7 bases. CDR3 sequence: CSVEEAPNQPQHF. The CDR3 DNA is TGCAGCGTTGAAGAGGCCCCTAATCAGCCCCAGCATTTT.

The chain employs TRBV12-5 and TRBJ2-5; TRBD1 matches 10 bases. Germline V CDR1 and CDR2: LGHNT, FRNRAP. The CDR3 extends over 14 amino acids. Losses at the gene ends were 6 bases for V and 9 bases for J; bases not matched to a gene: 10. CDR3 sequence (DNA): TGTGCTAGTGGCCCCTCCGGGACAGGGGAGGCCCAGTACTTC. Translated: CASGPSGTGEAQYF. Together with reference TRBV12-5 and TRBJ2-5, the CDR3 gives the full variable domain: DARVTQTPRHKVTEMGQEVTMRCQPILGHNTVFWYRQTMMQGLELLAYFRNRAPLDDSGMPKDRFSAEMPDATLATLKIQPSEPRDSAVYFCASGPSGTGEAQYFGPGTRLLVL.

This rearrangement joins TRBV28 to TRBJ2-1; possibly TRBD2 for D (5 bases). CDR3 length: 15 residues. V shed 5 bases and J shed 9 bases, with 20 bases lying between them. Germline V gene data show CDR1 as MDHEN and CDR2 as SYDVKM. The CDR3 is CASSRIPPARGEQFF. The CDR3 DNA reads as TGTGCCAGCAGTCGGATTCCTCCGGCTCGGGGTGAGCAGTTCTTC. Using reference TRBV28 and TRBJ2-1 for the parts outside the CDR3, the full variable domain is DVKVTQSSRYLVKRTGEKVFLECVQDMDHENMFWYRQDPGLGLRLIYFSYDVKMKEKGDIPEGYSVSREKKERFSLILESASTNQTSMYLCASSRIPPARGEQFFGPGTRLTVL.

Notes on this clone: This sample also contains other DNA sequences that code for the same CDR3. The genes are TRBV9 and TRBJ1-1, with D possibly TRBD1 on 5 matching bases. V was pared by 0 bases and J by 3 bases, with 6 bases between. The V gene's germline CDR1 is SGDLS and CDR2 YYNGEE. CDR3 size: 13 residues. CDR3 sequence reads: CASSVGGDTEAFF. The DNA of the CDR3 is TGTGCCAGCAGCGTAGGGGGGGACACTGAAGCTTTCTTT.

The rearrangement uses TRBV5-1 and TRBJ2-5; TRBD2 aligns across 11 bases. CDR1 and CDR2 (germline): SGHRS, YFSETQ. This CDR3 is built from 16 residues. V lost 0 bases to trimming and J lost 5 bases; unmatched junction nucleotides: 6. CDR3 sequence reads: CASSLALAGAGETQYF. CDR3 nucleotides: TGCGCCAGCAGCTTGGCACTAGCGGGGGCGGGGGAGACCCAGTACTTC.

The J gene is TRBJ2-7, the V gene TRBV7-3, with D hard to call. Germline V lookup: CDR1 SGHTA, CDR2 FQGTGA. The CDR3 has 13 residues. V was shortened by 1 base and J by 3 bases, with 7 bases between the two germline ends. CDR3 region: CASSLKGGYEQYF. CDR3 coding DNA: TGTGCCAGCAGCTTAAAAGGCGGCTACGAGCAGTACTTC.

The chain uses TRBV5-5 and TRBJ2-2; 7 bases line up with TRBD2. The CDR3 contains 15 residues. V lost 1 base, J lost 4 bases, and 4 bases stayed unmatched. The germline gives CDR1 SGHKS, CDR2 YYEKEE (reference sequence). In nucleotides, the CDR3 is TGTGCCAGCAGCTTGTGGGGCGGGAGCACCGGGGAGCTGTTTTTT. Translating it yields CASSLWGGSTGELFF.

Notes on this clone: Sequence at one end of the junction differs from germline and may be a read error. The CDR3 spells CASSGTSRVKQDF. The CDR3 nucleotides read TGTGCCAGCAGTGGGACTAGCCGCGTAAAGCAAGACTTC. The chain has TRBV6-5 and TRBJ2-5; 9 nucleotides align to TRBD2. The CDR3 is made up of 13 amino acids. Per the germline V gene, CDR1 is MNHEY and CDR2 is SVGAGI.

This sequence joins TRBV6-5 and TRBJ2-5, with D possibly TRBD2 on 6 matching bases. Looked up from germline, CDR1 is MNHEY and CDR2 is SVGAGI. CDR3 length: 13 residues. Trimming cost V 7 bases and J 4 bases, with 13 bases left between them. The CDR3 loop reads CASTVSGAETQYF. In DNA, the CDR3 is TGTGCCAGCACCGTTAGCGGCGCAGAGACCCAGTACTTC.

The chain links TRBV5-4 to TRBJ1-5, with unresolved D. Germline V gives CDR1 SGHNT, CDR2 YYREEE (reference sequence). The CDR3 is made up of 14 amino acids. The V end lost 4 bases, the J end lost 0 bases, and 8 bases lay between the germline ends. CDR3 DNA: TGTGCCAGCAGCGTGGACGGTAGCAATCAGCCCCAGCATTTT. This encodes CASSVDGSNQPQHF.

V and J are TRBV11-2 and TRBJ2-3, with 10 bases identical to TRBD2. CDR3 length: 16 residues. Germline CDR1 is SGHAT and CDR2 is FQNNGV. The junction had 11 bases not matched to a gene; V was cut back by 9 bases and J by 2 bases. CDR3 sequence: CASRDLSGGITDTQYF. The CDR3 DNA reads as TGTGCCAGTAGAGATCTTAGCGGGGGGATCACAGATACGCAGTATTTT.

This chain joins TRBV18 and TRBJ2-3, with 11 bases lining up with TRBD2. The CDR3 loop spans 15 amino acids. V shed 4 bases and J 2 bases; nucleotides not matched to a gene: 2. Germline assignment: CDR1 KGHSH and CDR2 LQKENI. The CDR3 DNA reads as TGTGCCAGCTCACTAGCGGGAGGGCCCACAGATACGCAGTATTTT. Its protein product is CASSLAGGPTDTQYF.